The clone carrying this T cell receptor beta chain has only one observation. V lost 6 bases to trimming and J lost 0 bases, with 10 bases between them. The CDR3 runs to 14 residues. CDR1 and CDR2 from the germline V gene are MNHEY and SMNVEV (reference sequence). These data belong to a study of cytomegalovirus exposure and HLA in healthy donors. PCR involved 60 Vbeta and 13 Jbeta primers. The table came from immunoSEQ multiplex PCR; TCRdb's copy has only in-frame clones and leaves some out. The table lists under 150,000 clones, roughly 68% of them singletons, with around 4.2% in the top ten. Sequencing was done on a sample of PBMCs. V is TRBV27 and J is TRBJ2-3; tentatively, D is TRBD1 (6 bases). This TCR came from a man between 60 and 75 years old in good health and CMV-seronegative. CDR3 coding DNA: TGTGCCAGCAGACGACAGGCCAGCACAGATACGCAGTATTTT. This sequence encodes CASRRQASTDTQYF.